This TCR beta chain appears in the sequencing data of a study of blood T cell repertoires in COVID-19. Trimming removed 2 bases from V and 7 bases from J, with 12 bases in between. The germline V gene has CDR1 GTSNPN and CDR2 SVGIG (reference sequence). This CDR3 has 13 amino acids. Clones were sequenced by immunoSEQ multiplex PCR, and TCRdb holds only the in-frame ones, with some missing. The sample has approximately 240,000 clones, around four fifths seen once. Sequenced sample: peripheral blood. This TCR came from a man aged 50 or older with acute or convalescent COVID-19. The V call is TRBV30, the J call TRBJ1-5; D call uncertain. CDR3 sequence: CAWSNGWRQPQHF. The DNA for the CDR3 is TGTGCCTGGAGTAATGGATGGAGGCAGCCCCAGCATTTT.